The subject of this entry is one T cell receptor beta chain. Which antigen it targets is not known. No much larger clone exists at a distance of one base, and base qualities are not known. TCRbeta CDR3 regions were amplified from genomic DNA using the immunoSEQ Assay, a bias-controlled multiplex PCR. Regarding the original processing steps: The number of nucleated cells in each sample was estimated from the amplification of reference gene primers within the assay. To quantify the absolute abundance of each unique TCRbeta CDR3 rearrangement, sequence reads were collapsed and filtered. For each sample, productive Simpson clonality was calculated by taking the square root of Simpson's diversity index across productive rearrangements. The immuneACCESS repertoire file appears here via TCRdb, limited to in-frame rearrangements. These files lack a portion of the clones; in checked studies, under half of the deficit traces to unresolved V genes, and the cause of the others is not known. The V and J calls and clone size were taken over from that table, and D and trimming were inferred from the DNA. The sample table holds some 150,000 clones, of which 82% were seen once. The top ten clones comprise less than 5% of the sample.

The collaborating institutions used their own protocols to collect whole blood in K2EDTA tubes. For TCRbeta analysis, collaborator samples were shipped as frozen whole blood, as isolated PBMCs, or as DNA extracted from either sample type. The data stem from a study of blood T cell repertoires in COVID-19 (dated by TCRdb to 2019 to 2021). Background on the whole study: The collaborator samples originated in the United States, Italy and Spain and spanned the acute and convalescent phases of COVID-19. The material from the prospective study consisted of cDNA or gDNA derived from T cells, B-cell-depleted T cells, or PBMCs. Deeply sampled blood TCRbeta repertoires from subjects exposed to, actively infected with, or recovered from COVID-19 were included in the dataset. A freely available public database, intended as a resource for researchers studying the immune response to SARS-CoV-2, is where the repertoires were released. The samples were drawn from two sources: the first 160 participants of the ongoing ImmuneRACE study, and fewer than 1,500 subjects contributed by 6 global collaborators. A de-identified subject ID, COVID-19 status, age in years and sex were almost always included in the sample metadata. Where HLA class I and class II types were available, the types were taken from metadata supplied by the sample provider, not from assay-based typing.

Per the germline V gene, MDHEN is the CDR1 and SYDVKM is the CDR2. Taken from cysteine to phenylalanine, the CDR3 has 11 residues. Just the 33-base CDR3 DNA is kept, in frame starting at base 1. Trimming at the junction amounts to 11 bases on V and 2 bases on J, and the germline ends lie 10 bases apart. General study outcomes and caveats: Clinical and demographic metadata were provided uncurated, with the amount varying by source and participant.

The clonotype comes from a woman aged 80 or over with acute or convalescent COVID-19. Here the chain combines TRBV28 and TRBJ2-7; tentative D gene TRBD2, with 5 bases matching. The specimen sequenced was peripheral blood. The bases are TGTGCCTCGGGGAGCCCCTACGAGCAGTACTTC. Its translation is CASGSPYEQYF.